A single sample is the source of the 13 T cell receptor beta chains below, sequenced in a study of blood T cell repertoires in COVID-19 (TCRdb year 2020). The library was generated by the immunoSEQ multiplex PCR assay. Drawn from immuneACCESS, this table holds only the in-frame rearrangements with V and J called that TCRdb kept. Clones are partly lost; checked studies trace under half to an unresolved V gene and leave the rest unexplained. The sample data list 400,000 to 450,000 clones, and over 75% of these were observed just once. Under 2% of the sample lies in the top ten. Source material: peripheral blood. These receptors were taken from a woman in her forties with COVID-19, enrolled during active disease.

For the CDR3, the DNA is TGCGCCAGCAGCCCCCTTCAGGGGGCTAGTTACGAGCAGTACTTC. The encoded protein is CASSPLQGASYEQYF. The chain has TRBV5-1 and TRBJ2-7; 8 bases align to TRBD1. Germline V lookup: CDR1 SGHRS, CDR2 YFSETQ. J lost 4 bases, V lost 4 bases, and 10 bases had no gene match. The CDR3 runs 15 residues.

To note about this clone: The sample carries other DNA sequences with the same CDR3. This chain connects TRBV28 to TRBJ1-4; 9 nucleotides align to TRBD1. Germline values: CDR1 MDHEN, CDR2 SYDVKM. The CDR3 has 15 amino acids. J was trimmed by 8 bases and V by 4 bases; bases with no gene match: 8. The CDR3 nucleotides are TGTGCCAGCAGTTCCCCGGGACAGGGAGGGGAAAAACTGTTTTTT. This encodes CASSSPGQGGEKLFF.

This chain joins TRBV4-3 and TRBJ2-5; D is perhaps TRBD2 (6 bases). The CDR3 is made up of 13 amino acids. Per the germline V gene, CDR1 is LGHNA and CDR2 is YSLEER. Trimming shortened V by 1 base and J by 5 bases, and 8 bases separated the two germline ends. CDR3 nucleotides: TGCGCCAGCAGCCAAGGTGGGAGGGAGACCCAGTACTTC. Residues: CASSQGGRETQYF.

The chain links TRBV11-2 to TRBJ1-4, with D perhaps matching TRBD1 (6 bases). Germline lookup yields CDR1 SGHAT and CDR2 FQNNGV. This CDR3 spans 16 amino acids. V lost 5 bases, J lost 4 bases, and 17 bases lay in between. The CDR3 sequence: CASSLAADRFNEKLFF. The CDR3 coding sequence is TGTGCCAGCAGCCTCGCGGCGGACAGATTTAATGAAAAACTGTTTTTT.

The chain carries TRBV18 and TRBJ1-1; D is ambiguous. V was shortened by 0 bases and J by 4 bases, with 6 bases between the two germline ends. CDR3 length: 13 residues. The germline gives CDR1 KGHSH, CDR2 LQKENI. The CDR3 region has the DNA TGTGCCAGCTCACCACCTACAGTCACTGAAGCTTTCTTT. Amino acid sequence: CASSPPTVTEAFF.

The chain couples TRBV7-3 to TRBJ1-5; perhaps TRBD1 as D (6 bases). The CDR3 loop spans 15 amino acids. V lost 2 bases and J lost 3, with 11 bases in between. Germline CDR1 reads SGHTA; CDR2 reads FQGTGA. DNA for the CDR3: TGTGCCAGCAGCTTATGGACAGACCTCAATCAGCCCCAGCATTTT. This translates into CASSLWTDLNQPQHF.

The chain employs TRBV7-9 and TRBJ1-1; 7 bases fit TRBD1. Germline V gene lookup returns CDR1 SEHNR and CDR2 FQNEAQ (reference sequence). This CDR3 is 17 amino acids long. V was clipped by 6 bases and J by 0 bases; unmatched bases: 13. Here the CDR3 DNA reads TGTGCCAGCAGGCGGGACAGAGTGAGCCGTTTGAACACTGAAGCTTTCTTT. It specifies CASRRDRVSRLNTEAFF.

The chain uses TRBV7-9 and TRBJ2-1; TRBD2 matches 7 bases. After removal of 2 bases from V and 0 bases from J, the junction contained 1 base not matched to a gene. Germline V gene lookup returns CDR1 SEHNR and CDR2 FQNEAQ (reference sequence). The CDR3 totals 15 residues. The CDR3 here is CASSLKRGSYNEQFF. The CDR3 nucleotides are TGTGCCAGCAGCTTAAAGCGGGGCTCCTACAATGAGCAGTTCTTC.

This clone was counted between two and nine times. The chain carries TRBV7-3 and TRBJ1-5; the D gene is possibly TRBD1 (5 bases). Per the germline V gene, CDR1 is SGHTA and CDR2 is FQGTGA. The CDR3 is 13 amino acids. Trimming pared 0 bases from V and 5 bases from J, leaving 5 bases between. DNA for the CDR3: TGTGCCAGCAGCTTAACAGGGGATCAGCCCCAGCATTTT. Translation: CASSLTGDQPQHF.

The rearrangement uses TRBV5-1 and TRBJ2-7; 8 positions match TRBD1. The germline gives CDR1 SGHRS, CDR2 YFSETQ. V trimming: 4 bases; J trimming: 4 bases; junction bases outside the gene matches: 7. The CDR3 has 14 residues. The CDR3 DNA reads as TGCGCCAGCAGCCGGGTACAGGGGGTTTACGAGCAGTACTTC. Its translation is CASSRVQGVYEQYF. Full variable domain (rest looked up from reference TRBV5-1 and TRBJ2-7): KAGVTQTPRYLIKTRGQQVTLSCSPISGHRSVSWYQQTPGQGLQFLFEYFSETQRNKGNFPGRFSGRQFSNSRSEMNVSTLELGDSALYLCASSRVQGVYEQYFGPGTRLTVT.

This clone was detected only once. The V gene is TRBV6-6, the J gene TRBJ1-1, with no clear D. V dropped 4 bases and J dropped 1 base, with 10 bases sitting between them. CDR3 size: 14 residues. Germline CDR1 and CDR2: MNHNY and SVGAGI (reference sequence). CDR3 protein: CASSSHRPNTEAFF. For the CDR3, the DNA is TGTGCCAGCAGTTCCCACAGACCGAACACTGAAGCTTTCTTT.

This clone was counted a few times. The chain recombines TRBV4-3 with TRBJ1-2; possible D gene TRBD1, 6 bases. The CDR3 is 17 amino acids. V was clipped by 0 bases and J by 1 base, with 15 bases between them. CDR1 and CDR2 from the germline V gene are LGHNA and YSLEER. The CDR3 spells CASSQDVLRTVNYGYTF. CDR3 nucleotide sequence: TGCGCCAGCAGCCAAGATGTCCTCAGGACAGTTAACTATGGCTACACCTTC.

The genes are TRBV2 and TRBJ2-3; D is possibly TRBD2 (5 bases). V was pared by 7 bases and J by 2 bases, with 13 bases between. Germline CDR1 SNHLY, CDR2 FYNNEI. There are 14 residues in the CDR3. This CDR3 reads CASTQRSYTDTQYF. CDR3 DNA sequence: TGTGCCAGCACCCAGCGGAGCTACACAGATACGCAGTATTTT.